This T cell receptor (beta chain) is from a study of PD-1 blockade in classical Hodgkin lymphoma. Measured with immunoSEQ multiplex PCR; TCRdb has only the in-frame clones, and not every one. This table has about 27,000 clones, 75% to 90% appearing once. Study findings and constraints: Possible causes of repertoire differences, disease activity or prior therapy, remain undefined.

Time point in this sample: cycle 4 day 1 (C4D1), after 5 to 7 weeks of nivolumab. Each and every patient relapsed after autologous stem cell transplantation, and patients got differing brentuximab vedotin exposure. Magnetic negative selection was used to purify CD4+ T cells from thawed PBMCs. This clone showed up just once. Its antigen is currently unknown. Per germline, CDR1 MDHEN and CDR2 SYDVKM. Trimming removed 5 bases from V and 12 bases from J; junction bases left unmatched: 8. The CDR3 spans 12 residues. The sequenced sample was CD4+ T cells from blood, obtained before the fourth cycle of nivolumab. This TCR was recovered from a human donor with classical Hodgkin lymphoma. V is TRBV28 and J is TRBJ1-1; TRBD1 matches 8 bases. The CDR3 bases are TGTGCCAGCAGTGTAGGACAGGGACGAACTTTCTTT. Translating it yields CASSVGQGRTFF.